These 15 T cell receptor beta chains share one sample of origin, sequenced in a study of blood T cells in healthy people across ages (dated by TCRdb to the mid-2010s). The library relied on 5' RACE. The reads were generated on an Illumina HiSeq 2500. A second PCR of roughly 6 to 12 cycles was performed with a sample-barcoded 5' primer and a J-beta primer mix. Starting from the raw public reads, TCRdb applied fastp trimming at Q25, assembled clones with MiXCR and retained in-frame beta chains. Rows with one shared CDR3 protein collapse into an entry with the most common genes and DNA. For this sample there are 800,000 or so distinct CDR3 sequences; around 25% appear just once. Roughly 3.8% of the sample comes from the top ten. The data were also submitted as part of a second study, on T cells of mothers and their children.

The specimen was blood. The receptor source for this set is a boy between 10 and 17 years old in good health.

The chain carries TRBV6-6 and TRBJ1-5, with D possibly being TRBD1 (6 bases). CDR1 is MNHNY, CDR2 SVGAGI, per germline (reference sequence). This CDR3 is 15 amino acids long. With 0 bases removed from V and 3 bases from J, the gap between germline ends came to 9 bases. This CDR3 is CASSYSDSLNQPQHF. The CDR3 DNA follows: TGTGCCAGCAGTTACTCGGACAGCCTCAATCAGCCCCAGCATTTT.

CDR3 protein: CAISESQFENTPSPYEQYF. DNA for the CDR3: TGTGCCATCAGTGAGTCGCAATTCGAGAACACCCCGTCCCCCTACGAGCAGTACTTC. The rearrangement joins TRBV10-3 to TRBJ2-5; D call uncertain. The last part of the DNA fits TRBJ2-7 better; the J call may be wrong. Per the germline V gene, CDR1 is ENHRY and CDR2 is SYGVKD. This CDR3 has 19 amino acids.

The chain couples TRBV6-2 or TRBV6-3 to TRBJ1-5; perhaps TRBD1 as D (5 bases). There are 14 residues in the CDR3. The V gene lost 5 bases and the J gene lost 0 bases, with 8 bases spanning the gap. The germline V gene encodes CDR1 MNHEY and CDR2 SVGEGT. The CDR3: CASSPRASNQPQHF. The DNA for the CDR3 is TGTGCCAGCAGTCCCAGGGCTAGCAATCAGCCCCAGCATTTT.

V gene TRBV21-1 combines with J gene TRBJ2-6; TRBD1 is taken as the D call from the table, unchecked against the DNA. TRBV21-1 represents a pseudogene. The CDR3 runs 18 residues. In DNA form, the CDR3 reads TGTGCCAGCAGGGACAGACAGGGGCAACCGCTTGGGGCCAACGTCCTGACTTTC. Its translation is CASRDRQGQPLGANVLTF.

The chain is built from TRBV3-1 and TRBJ2-2; D ambiguous. The CDR3 has 13 amino acids. Trimming shortened V by 4 bases and J by 4 bases, and 7 bases separated the two germline ends. Looked up from germline, CDR1 is LGHDT and CDR2 is YNNKEL (reference sequence). CDR3 residues: CASSPLSTGELFF. The CDR3, as DNA: TGTGCCAGCAGCCCGTTGAGCACCGGGGAGCTGTTTTTT. The whole variable domain, filled in from reference TRBV3-1 and TRBJ2-2, reads DTAVSQTPKYLVTQMGNDKSIKCEQNLGHDTMYWYKQDSKKFLKIMFSYNNKELIINETVPNRFSPKSPDKAHLNLHINSLELGDSAVYFCASSPLSTGELFFGEGSRLTVL.

This clonotype was seen more than once but under ten times. The genes are TRBV27 and TRBJ1-1; D is perhaps TRBD1 (5 bases). Germline-derived CDR1 and CDR2 are MNHEY and SMNVEV (reference sequence). V was trimmed by 3 bases and J by 3 bases, leaving 11 bases between them. The CDR3 runs to 14 residues. CDR3 amino acids: CASSFAREDTEAFF. CDR3 bases: TGTGCCAGCAGTTTTGCCAGGGAAGACACTGAAGCTTTCTTT.

This clonotype was observed a few times. The chain carries TRBV11-2 and TRBJ2-5, with 12 positions matching TRBD2. Looked up from germline, CDR1 is SGHAT and CDR2 is FQNNGV. CDR3 length: 17 amino acids. Trimming at V came to 5 bases and at J to 2 bases, leaving 9 bases not matched to a gene. The DNA for the CDR3 is TGTGCCAGCAGCAAGGGGGGACTAGCGGGTTCACAAGAGACCCAGTACTTC. Translating gives CASSKGGLAGSQETQYF.

For the CDR3, the DNA is TGCGCCAGCAGCCAAGTCCCGAGCGACGAGCAGTTCTTC. Its protein product is CASSQVPSDEQFF. The V gene is TRBV4-1, the J gene TRBJ2-1, with D hard to call. The germline V gene has CDR1 MGHRA and CDR2 YSYEKL. V gave up 1 base and J gave up 10 bases, with 11 bases separating them. The CDR3 extends over 13 amino acids.

This clonotype turned up a few times. The J gene is TRBJ2-7, the V gene TRBV28; no clear D. The germline V and J ends were trimmed by 1 base and 2 bases, with 12 bases remaining between them. Germline V gene sequence: CDR1 MDHEN, CDR2 SYDVKM. The CDR3 covers 15 residues. The CDR3 nucleotides are TGTGCCAGCAGTTTATCTGCGCCGTCCACCTACGAGCAGTACTTC. Its translation is CASSLSAPSTYEQYF.

CDR3 bases: TGTGCCACCAACTCGTGGATAGCCCTGGTTCATGAGCAGTTCTTC. This codes for CATNSWIALVHEQFF. The J gene is TRBJ2-1, the V gene TRBV6-1; D is unclear. The germline V and J ends were trimmed by 10 bases and 8 bases, with 24 bases remaining between them. The CDR3 spans 15 residues. CDR1 is MNHNS, CDR2 SASEGT, per germline.

In this sample, this clonotype turned up a few times. The V gene is TRBV4-1, the J gene TRBJ2-7, with no clear D. Per the germline V gene, CDR1 is MGHRA and CDR2 is YSYEKL. CDR3 length: 16 amino acids. Trimming pared 0 bases from V and 3 bases from J, leaving 15 bases between. This CDR3 is CASSQDRLPGRYEQYF. The DNA of the CDR3 is TGCGCCAGCAGCCAAGATAGGCTACCAGGTCGCTACGAGCAGTACTTC.

This clonotype was seen only a few times. The genes are TRBV5-1 and TRBJ2-5; no firm D call. Trimming stripped 0 bases from V and 4 bases from J, with 10 bases between. The CDR3 is made up of 14 amino acids. The germline CDR1 and CDR2 sequences are SGHRS and YFSETQ. In nucleotides, the CDR3 is TGCGCCAGCAGCTTGGACGTGGACCTAGAGACCCAGTACTTC. It codes for CASSLDVDLETQYF.

This chain links TRBV4-1 with TRBJ2-7, with 11 bases lining up with TRBD2. The CDR3 is 16 amino acids. Germline CDR1 reads MGHRA; CDR2 reads YSYEKL. The ends lost 1 base at V and 2 bases at J; junction bases unmatched: 4. CDR3 coding DNA: TGCGCCAGCAGCCAAGTAGCGGGAGGGGGGACCTACGAGCAGTACTTC. It codes for CASSQVAGGGTYEQYF.

The CDR3 region has the DNA TGCAGTGCTGGCGGGGGAAGGGAGACCCAGTACTTC. Residues: CSAGGGRETQYF. The rearrangement links TRBV20-1 to TRBJ2-5; 7 nucleotides align to TRBD2. CDR1 is DFQATT, CDR2 SNEGSKA, per germline (reference sequence). The V gene end was trimmed by 5 bases and the J gene end by 5 bases; junction bases not matched to a gene: 5. This CDR3 region has 12 residues.

This clonotype was seen a few times. The V and J genes are TRBV2 and TRBJ2-7; 8 bases are shared with TRBD1. Trimming removed 4 bases from V and 10 bases from J; junction bases left unmatched: 9. Germline lookup yields CDR1 SNHLY and CDR2 FYNNEI. CDR3 length equals 13 residues. CDR3 in amino acids: CASSVPDREKQYF. CDR3 nucleotide sequence: TGTGCCAGCAGTGTCCCGGACAGGGAGAAACAGTACTTC.